This T cell receptor (beta chain) was identified in a study of cytomegalovirus exposure and HLA in healthy donors. Study in general: Genetic ancestry analysis placed approximately 80% of the approximately 390 donors that were genotyped in the Caucasian-associated cluster.

Whole-study results and caveats: A reported reduction in N-insertions relative to the approximately 640-donor mean was seen in an Asian-associated ancestry cluster in a later analysis.

A word on this clone: Its antigen is not known.

Use of 60 Vbeta and 13 Jbeta primers characterized the PCR. Here immunoSEQ multiplex PCR was the method, and the copy in TCRdb shows in-frame clones only, minus some. The repertoire holds some 120,000 clones, 79% seen once, with 3.5% to 5% in the top ten. The V segment lost 6 bases and the J segment 2 bases; nucleotides outside the gene matches: 8. Germline V gene lookup returns CDR1 SGHDN and CDR2 FVKESK. There are 16 residues in the CDR3. The sequence was collected from a man aged 25 to 40 in good health and CMV-seropositive. What was sequenced was PBMCs. The chain uses TRBV14 and TRBJ2-1; TRBD2 matches at 9 bases. CDR3 nucleotide sequence: TGTGCCAGCAGATCTTCTAGCGGGGTCACCTACAATGAGCAGTTCTTC. This gives the protein CASRSSSGVTYNEQFF.